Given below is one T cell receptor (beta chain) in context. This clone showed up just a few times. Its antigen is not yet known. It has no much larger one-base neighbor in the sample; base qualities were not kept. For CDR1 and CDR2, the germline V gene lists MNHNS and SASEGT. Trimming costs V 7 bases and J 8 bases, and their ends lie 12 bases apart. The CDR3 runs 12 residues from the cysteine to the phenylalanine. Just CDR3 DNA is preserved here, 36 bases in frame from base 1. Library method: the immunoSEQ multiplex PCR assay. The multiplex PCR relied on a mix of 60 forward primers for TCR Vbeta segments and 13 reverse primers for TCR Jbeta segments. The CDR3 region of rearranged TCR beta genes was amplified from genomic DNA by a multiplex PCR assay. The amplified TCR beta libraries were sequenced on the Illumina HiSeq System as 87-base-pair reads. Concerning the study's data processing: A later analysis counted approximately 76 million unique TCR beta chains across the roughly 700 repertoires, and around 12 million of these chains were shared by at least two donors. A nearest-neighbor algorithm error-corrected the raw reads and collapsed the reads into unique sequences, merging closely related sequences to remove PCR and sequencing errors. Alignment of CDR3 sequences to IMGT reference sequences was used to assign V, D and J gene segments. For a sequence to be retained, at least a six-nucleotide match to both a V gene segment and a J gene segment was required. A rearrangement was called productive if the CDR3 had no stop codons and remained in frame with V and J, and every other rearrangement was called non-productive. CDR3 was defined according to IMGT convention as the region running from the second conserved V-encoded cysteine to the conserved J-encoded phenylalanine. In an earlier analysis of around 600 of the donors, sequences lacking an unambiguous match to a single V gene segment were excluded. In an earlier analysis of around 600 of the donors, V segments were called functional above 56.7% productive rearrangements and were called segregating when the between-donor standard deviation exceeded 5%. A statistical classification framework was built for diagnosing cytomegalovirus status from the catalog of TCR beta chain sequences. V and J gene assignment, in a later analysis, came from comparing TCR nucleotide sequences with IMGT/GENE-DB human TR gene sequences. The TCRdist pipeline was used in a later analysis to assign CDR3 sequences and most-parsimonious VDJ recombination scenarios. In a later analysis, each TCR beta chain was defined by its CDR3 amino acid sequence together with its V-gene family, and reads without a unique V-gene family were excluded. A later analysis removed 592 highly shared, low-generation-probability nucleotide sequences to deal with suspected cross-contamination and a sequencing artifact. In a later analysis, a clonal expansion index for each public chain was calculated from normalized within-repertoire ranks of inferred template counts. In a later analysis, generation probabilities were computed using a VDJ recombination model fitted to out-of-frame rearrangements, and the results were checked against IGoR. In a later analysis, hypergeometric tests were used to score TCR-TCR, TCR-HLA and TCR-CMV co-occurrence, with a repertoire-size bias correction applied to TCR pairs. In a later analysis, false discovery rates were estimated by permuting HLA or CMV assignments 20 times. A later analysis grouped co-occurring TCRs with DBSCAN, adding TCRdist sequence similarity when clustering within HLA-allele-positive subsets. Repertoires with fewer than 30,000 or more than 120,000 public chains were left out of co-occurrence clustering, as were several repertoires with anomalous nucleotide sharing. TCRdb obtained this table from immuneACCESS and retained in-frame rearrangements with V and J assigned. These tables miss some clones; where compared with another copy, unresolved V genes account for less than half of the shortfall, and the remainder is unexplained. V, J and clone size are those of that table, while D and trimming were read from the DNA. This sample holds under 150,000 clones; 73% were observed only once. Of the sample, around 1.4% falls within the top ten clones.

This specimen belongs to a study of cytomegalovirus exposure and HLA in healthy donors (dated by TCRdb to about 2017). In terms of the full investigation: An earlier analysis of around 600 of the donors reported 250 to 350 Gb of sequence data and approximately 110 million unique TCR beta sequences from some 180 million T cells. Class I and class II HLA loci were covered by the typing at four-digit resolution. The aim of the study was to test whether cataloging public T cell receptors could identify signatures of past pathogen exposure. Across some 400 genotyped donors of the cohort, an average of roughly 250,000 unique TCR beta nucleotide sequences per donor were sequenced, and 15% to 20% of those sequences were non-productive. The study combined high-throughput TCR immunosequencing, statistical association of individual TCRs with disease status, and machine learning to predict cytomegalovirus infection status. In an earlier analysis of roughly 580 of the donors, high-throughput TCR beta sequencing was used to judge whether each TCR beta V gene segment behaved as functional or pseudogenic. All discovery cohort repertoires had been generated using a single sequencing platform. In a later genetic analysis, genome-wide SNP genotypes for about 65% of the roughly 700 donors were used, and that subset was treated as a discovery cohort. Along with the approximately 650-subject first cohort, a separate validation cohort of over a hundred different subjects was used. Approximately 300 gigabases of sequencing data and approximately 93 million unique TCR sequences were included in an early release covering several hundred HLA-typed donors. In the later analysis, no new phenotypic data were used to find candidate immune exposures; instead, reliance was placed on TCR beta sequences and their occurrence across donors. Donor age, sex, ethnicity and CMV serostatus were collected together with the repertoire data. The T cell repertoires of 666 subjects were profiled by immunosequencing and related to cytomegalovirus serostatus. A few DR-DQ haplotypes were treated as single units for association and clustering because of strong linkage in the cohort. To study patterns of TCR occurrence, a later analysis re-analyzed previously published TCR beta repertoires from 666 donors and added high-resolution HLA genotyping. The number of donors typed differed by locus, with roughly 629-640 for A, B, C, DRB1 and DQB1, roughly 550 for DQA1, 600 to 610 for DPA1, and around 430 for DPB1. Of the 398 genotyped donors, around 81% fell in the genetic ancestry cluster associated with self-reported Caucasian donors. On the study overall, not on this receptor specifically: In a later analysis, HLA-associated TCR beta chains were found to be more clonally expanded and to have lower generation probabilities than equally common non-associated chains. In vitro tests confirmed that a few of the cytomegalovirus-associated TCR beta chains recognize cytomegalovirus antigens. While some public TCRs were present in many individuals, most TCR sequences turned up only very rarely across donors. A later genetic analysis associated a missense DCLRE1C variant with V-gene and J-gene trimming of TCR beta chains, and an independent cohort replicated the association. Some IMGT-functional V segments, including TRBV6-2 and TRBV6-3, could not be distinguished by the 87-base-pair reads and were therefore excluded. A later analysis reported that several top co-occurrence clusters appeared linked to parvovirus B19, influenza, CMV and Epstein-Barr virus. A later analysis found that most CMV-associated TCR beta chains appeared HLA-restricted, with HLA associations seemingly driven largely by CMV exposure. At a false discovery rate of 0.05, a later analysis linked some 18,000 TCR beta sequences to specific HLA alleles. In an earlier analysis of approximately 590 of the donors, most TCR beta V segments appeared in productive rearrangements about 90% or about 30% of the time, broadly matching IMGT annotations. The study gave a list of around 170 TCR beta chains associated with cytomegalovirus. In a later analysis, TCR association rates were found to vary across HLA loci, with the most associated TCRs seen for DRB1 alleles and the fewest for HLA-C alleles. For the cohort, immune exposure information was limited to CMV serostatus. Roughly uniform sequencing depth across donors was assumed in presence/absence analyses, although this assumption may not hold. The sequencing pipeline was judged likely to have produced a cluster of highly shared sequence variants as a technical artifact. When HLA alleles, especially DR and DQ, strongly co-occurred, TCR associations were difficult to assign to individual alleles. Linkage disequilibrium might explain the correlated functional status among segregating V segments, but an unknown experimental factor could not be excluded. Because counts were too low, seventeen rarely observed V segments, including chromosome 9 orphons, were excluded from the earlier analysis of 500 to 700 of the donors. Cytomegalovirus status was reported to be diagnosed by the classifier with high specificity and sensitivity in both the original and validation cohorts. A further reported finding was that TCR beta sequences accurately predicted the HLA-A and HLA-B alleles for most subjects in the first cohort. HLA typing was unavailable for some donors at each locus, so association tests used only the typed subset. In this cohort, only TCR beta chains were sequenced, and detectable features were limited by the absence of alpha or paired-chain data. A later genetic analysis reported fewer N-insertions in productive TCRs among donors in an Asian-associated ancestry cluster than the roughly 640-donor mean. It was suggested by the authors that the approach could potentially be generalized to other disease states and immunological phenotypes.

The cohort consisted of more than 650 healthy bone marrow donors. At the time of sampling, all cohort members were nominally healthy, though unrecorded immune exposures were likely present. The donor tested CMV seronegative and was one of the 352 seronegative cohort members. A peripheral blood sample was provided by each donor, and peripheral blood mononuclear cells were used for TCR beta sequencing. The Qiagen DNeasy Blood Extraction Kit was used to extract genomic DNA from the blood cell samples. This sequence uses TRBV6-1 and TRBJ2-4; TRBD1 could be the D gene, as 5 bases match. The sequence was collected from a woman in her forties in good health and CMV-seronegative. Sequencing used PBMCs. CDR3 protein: CASKAGMDIQYF. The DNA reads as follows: TGTGCCAGCAAGGCAGGGATGGACATTCAGTACTTC.